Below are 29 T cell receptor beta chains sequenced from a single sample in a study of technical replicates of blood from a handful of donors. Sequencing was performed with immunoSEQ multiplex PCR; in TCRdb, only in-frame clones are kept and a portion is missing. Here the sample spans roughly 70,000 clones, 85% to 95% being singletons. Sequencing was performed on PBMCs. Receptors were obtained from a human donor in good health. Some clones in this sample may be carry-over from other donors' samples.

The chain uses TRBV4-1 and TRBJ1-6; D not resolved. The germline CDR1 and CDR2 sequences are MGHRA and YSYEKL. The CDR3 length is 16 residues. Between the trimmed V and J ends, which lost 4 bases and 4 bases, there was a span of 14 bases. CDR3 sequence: CASSPILGEYNSPLHF. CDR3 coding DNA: TGCGCCAGCAGCCCGATTCTCGGGGAGTATAATTCACCCCTCCACTTT.

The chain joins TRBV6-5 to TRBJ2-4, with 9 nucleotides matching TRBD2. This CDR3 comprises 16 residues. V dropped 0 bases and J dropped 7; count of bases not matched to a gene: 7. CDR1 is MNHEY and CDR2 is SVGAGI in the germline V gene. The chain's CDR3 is CASSYSLAGRGNIQYF. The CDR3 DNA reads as TGTGCCAGCAGTTACTCCCTAGCGGGGCGGGGGAACATTCAGTACTTC.

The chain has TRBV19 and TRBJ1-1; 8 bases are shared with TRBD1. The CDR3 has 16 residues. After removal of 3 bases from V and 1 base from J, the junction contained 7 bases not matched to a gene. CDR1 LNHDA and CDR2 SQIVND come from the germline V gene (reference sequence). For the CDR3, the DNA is TGTGCCAGTAGTATCACGTCAGGGGGCTCGAACACTGAAGCTTTCTTT. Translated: CASSITSGGSNTEAFF.

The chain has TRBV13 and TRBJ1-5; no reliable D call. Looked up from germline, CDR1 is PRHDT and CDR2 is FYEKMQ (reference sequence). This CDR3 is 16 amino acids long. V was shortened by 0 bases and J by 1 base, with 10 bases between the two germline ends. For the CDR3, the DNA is TGTGCCAGCAGCTTAGGCCTAGGCCGGAGCAATCAGCCCCAGCATTTT. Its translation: CASSLGLGRSNQPQHF.

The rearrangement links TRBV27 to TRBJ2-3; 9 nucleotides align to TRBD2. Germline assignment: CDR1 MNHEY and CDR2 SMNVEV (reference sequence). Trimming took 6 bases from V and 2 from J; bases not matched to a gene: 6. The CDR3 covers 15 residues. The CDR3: CASRETSGPTDTQYF. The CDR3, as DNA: TGTGCCAGCAGAGAGACTAGCGGCCCCACAGATACGCAGTATTTT.

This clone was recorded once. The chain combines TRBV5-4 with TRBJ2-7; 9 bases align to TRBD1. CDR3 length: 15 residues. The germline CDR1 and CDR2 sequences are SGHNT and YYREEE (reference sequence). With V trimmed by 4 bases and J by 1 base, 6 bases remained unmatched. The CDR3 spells CASSGTGQGSYEQYF. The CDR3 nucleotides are TGTGCCAGCAGCGGAACGGGACAGGGATCCTACGAGCAGTACTTC. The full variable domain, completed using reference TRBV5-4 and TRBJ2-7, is ETGVTQSPTHLIKTRGQQVTLRCSSQSGHNTVSWYQQALGQGPQFIFQYYREEENGRGNFPPRFSGLQFPNYSSELNVNALELDDSALYLCASSGTGQGSYEQYFGPGTRLTVT.

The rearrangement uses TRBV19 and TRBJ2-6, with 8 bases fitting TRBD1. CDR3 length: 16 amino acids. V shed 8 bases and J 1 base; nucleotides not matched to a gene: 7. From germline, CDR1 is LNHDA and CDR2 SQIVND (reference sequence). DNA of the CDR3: TGTGCCAGTCGAGGACAGGGAGTTTCTGGGGCCAACGTCCTGACTTTC. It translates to CASRGQGVSGANVLTF.

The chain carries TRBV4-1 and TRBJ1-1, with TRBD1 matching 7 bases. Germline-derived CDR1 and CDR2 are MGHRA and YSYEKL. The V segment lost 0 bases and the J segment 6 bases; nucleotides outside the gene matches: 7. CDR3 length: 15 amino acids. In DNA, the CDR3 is TGCGCCAGCAGCCAAGAGAAACAGGGGCGTCCTGAAGCTTTCTTT. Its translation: CASSQEKQGRPEAFF.

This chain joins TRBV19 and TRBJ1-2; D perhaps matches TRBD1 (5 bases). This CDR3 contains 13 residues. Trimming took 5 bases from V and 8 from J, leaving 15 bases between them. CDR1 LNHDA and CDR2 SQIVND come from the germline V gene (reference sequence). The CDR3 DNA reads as TGTGCCAGTAGTCTGGTGGGGGGAGGAGGCTACACCTTC. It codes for CASSLVGGGGYTF.

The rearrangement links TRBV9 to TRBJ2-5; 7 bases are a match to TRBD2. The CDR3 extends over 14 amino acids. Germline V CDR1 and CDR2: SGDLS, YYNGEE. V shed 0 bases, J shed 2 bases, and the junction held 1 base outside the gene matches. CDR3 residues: CASSVGTSQETQYF. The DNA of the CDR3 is TGTGCCAGCAGCGTAGGGACTAGTCAAGAGACCCAGTACTTC. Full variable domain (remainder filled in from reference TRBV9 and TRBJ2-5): DSGVTQTPKHLITATGQRVTLRCSPRSGDLSVYWYQQSLDQGLQFLIQYYNGEERAKGNILERFSAQQFPDLHSELNLSSLELGDSALYFCASSVGTSQETQYFGPGTRLLVL.

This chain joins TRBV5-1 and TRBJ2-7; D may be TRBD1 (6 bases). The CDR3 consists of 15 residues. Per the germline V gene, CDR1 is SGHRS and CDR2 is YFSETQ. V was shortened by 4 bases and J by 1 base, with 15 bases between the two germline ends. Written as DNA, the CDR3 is TGCGCCAGCAGCCCCTTGGGGCAGGGGTCCTACGAGCAGTACTTC. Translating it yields CASSPLGQGSYEQYF.

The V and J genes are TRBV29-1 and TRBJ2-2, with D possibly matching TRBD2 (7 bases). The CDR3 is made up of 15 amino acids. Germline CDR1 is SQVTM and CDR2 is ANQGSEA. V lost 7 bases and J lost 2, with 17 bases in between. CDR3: CSAHLGGHNTGELFF. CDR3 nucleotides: TGCAGCGCACACCTCGGGGGGCACAACACCGGGGAGCTGTTTTTT.

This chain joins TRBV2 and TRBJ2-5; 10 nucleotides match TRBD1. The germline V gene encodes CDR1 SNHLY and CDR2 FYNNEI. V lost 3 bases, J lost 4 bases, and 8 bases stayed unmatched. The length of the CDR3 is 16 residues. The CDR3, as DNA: TGTGCCAGCAGTGATTTCGGGACAGGGGAATTAGAGACCCAGTACTTC. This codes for CASSDFGTGELETQYF.

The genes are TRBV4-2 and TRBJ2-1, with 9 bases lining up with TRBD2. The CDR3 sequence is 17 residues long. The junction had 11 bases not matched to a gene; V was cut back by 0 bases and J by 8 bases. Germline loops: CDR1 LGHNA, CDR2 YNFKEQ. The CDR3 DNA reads TGTGCCAGCAGCCAAGAATTCGCTAGCGGGGCCAACGATGAGCAGTTCTTC. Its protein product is CASSQEFASGANDEQFF.

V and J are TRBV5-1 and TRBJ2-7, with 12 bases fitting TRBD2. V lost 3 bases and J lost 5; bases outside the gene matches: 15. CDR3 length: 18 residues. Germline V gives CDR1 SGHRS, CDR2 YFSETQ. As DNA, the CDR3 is TGCGCCAGCAGCTCTATTCCTAGCGGGAGGGCTTTAATACACGAGCAGTACTTC. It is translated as CASSSIPSGRALIHEQYF.

The CDR3 loop reads CASSLLAGSSYEQYF. The CDR3 region has the DNA TGTGCCAGCAGCTTATTGGCGGGAAGCTCCTACGAGCAGTACTTC. The chain uses TRBV7-3 and TRBJ2-7, with D possibly matching TRBD2 (6 bases). Between the trimmed V and J ends, which lost 2 bases and 0 bases, there was a span of 11 bases. This CDR3 contains 15 residues. Looked up from germline, CDR1 is SGHTA and CDR2 is FQGTGA.

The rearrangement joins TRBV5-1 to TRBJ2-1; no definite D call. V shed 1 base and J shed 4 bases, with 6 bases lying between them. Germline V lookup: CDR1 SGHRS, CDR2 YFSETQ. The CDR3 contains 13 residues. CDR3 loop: CASSLRRYNEQFF. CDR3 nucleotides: TGCGCCAGCAGCTTGAGGCGGTACAATGAGCAGTTCTTC.

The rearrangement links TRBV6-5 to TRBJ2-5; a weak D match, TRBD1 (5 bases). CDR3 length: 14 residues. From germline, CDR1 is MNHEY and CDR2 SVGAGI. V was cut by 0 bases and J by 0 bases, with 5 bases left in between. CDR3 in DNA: TGTGCCAGCAGTTACTCGGACAACCAAGAGACCCAGTACTTC. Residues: CASSYSDNQETQYF.

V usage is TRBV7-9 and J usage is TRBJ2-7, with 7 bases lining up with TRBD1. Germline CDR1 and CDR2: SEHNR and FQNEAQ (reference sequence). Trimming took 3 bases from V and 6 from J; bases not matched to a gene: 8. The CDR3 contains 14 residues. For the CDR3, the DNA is TGTGCCAGCAGCTTCTCTACAGGGGCGGGCGAGCAGTACTTC. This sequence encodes CASSFSTGAGEQYF. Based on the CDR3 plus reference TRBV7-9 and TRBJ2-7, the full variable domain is DTGVSQNPRHKITKRGQNVTFRCDPISEHNRLYWYRQTLGQGPEFLTYFQNEAQLEKSRLLSDRFSAERPKGSFSTLEIQRTEQGDSAMYLCASSFSTGAGEQYFGPGTRLTVT.

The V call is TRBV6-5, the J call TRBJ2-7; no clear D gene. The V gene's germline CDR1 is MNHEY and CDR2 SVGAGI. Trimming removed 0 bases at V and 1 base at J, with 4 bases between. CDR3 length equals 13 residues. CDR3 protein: CASSYSQSYEQYF. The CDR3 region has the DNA TGTGCCAGCAGTTACTCCCAATCCTACGAGCAGTACTTC.

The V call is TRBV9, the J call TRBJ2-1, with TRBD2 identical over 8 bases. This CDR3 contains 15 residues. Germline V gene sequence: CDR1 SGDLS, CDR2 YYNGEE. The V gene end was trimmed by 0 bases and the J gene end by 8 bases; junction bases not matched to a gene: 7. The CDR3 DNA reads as TGTGCCAGCAGCGTAGGTTTAAGCGGGAGCGATGAGCAGTTCTTC. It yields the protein CASSVGLSGSDEQFF.

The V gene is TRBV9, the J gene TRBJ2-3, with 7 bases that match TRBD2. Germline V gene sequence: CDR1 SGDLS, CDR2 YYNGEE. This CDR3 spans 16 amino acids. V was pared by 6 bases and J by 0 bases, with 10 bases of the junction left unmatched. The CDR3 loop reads CASKPAVSGSTDTQYF. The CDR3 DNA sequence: TGTGCCAGCAAACCAGCGGTTAGCGGGAGCACAGATACGCAGTATTTT.

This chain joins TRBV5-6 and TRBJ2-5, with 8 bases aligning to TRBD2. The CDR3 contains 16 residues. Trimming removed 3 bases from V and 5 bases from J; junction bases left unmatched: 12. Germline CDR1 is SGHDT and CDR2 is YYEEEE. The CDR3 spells CASSSVTGTRRETQYF. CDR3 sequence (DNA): TGTGCCAGCAGCTCAGTGACCGGGACTAGGAGGGAGACCCAGTACTTC.

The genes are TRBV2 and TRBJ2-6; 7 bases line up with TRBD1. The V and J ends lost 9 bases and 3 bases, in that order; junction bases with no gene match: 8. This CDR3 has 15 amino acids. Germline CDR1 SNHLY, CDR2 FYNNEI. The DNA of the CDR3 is TGTGCCAGACAGGGGTGGGAGAGTGGGGCCAACGTCCTGACTTTC. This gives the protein CARQGWESGANVLTF.

The CDR3 DNA reads TGTGGGGGACTAGAGGTCACCGGGGAGCTGTTTTTT. It specifies CGGLEVTGELFF. This chain joins TRBV7-9 and TRBJ2-2, with 8 bases lining up with TRBD2. In germline, CDR1 is SEHNR, CDR2 FQNEAQ (reference sequence). This CDR3 is built from 12 residues.

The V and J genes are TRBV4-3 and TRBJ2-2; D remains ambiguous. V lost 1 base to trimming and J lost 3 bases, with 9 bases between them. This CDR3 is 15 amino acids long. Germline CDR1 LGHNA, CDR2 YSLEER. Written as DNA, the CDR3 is TGCGCCAGCAGCCAAGTCCCGGTGTACACCGGGGAGCTGTTTTTT. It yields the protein CASSQVPVYTGELFF.

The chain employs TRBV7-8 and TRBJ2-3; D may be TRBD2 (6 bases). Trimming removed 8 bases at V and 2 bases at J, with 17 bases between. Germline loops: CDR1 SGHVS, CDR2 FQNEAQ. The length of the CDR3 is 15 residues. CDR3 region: CASRGSQRATDTQYF. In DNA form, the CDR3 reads TGTGCCAGCCGGGGTTCGCAGCGGGCCACAGATACGCAGTATTTT.

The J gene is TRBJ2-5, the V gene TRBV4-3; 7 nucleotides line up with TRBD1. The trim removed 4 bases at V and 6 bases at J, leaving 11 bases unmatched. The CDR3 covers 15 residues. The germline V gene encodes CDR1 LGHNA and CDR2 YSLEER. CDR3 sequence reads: CASSLLPGGGKTQYF. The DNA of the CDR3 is TGCGCCAGCAGCCTACTTCCAGGGGGTGGGAAGACCCAGTACTTC.

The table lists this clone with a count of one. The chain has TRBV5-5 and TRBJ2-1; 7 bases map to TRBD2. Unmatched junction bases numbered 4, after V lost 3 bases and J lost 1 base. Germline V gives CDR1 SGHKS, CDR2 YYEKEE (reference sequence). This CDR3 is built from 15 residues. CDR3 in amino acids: CASSSGLGSYNEQFF. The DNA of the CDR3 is TGTGCCAGCAGCTCCGGACTAGGATCCTACAATGAGCAGTTCTTC.